This TCR beta chain is from a study of cytomegalovirus exposure and HLA in healthy donors. Broader study findings: The CMV antigen specificity of a few CMV-associated chains was confirmed through in vitro analysis. For cytomegalovirus status, the classifier reportedly gave diagnoses with high specificity and sensitivity.

Of note for this clone: Its antigen is unknown.

CDR3 length: 14 residues. Germline CDR1 reads SGHVS; CDR2 reads FQNEAQ. Losses at the gene ends were 2 bases for V and 2 bases for J; bases not matched to a gene: 1. The data were produced by immunoSEQ multiplex PCR, yet TCRdb's version contains in-frame clones alone and is incomplete. The sample lists about 130,000 clones; about 88% were seen once. The sequenced material came from PBMCs. The receptor was derived from a man aged 30 to 39 in good health and CMV-seronegative. J is TRBJ2-7 and V is TRBV7-8; TRBD2 agrees at 9 bases. CDR3 sequence reads: CASSLLAGPYEQYF. The CDR3 coding sequence is TGTGCCAGCAGCTTACTAGCGGGGCCCTACGAGCAGTACTTC.